The 9 T cell receptor beta chains below come from one sample, sequenced in a study of blood T cell repertoires in COVID-19. This table comes from immunoSEQ multiplex PCR, and its TCRdb copy is limited to in-frame clones, with some not included. The top ten hold 29% of the sample, which has 150,000 to 180,000 clones, around 85% seen once. The material sequenced was peripheral blood. Receptors were obtained from a woman aged 55-69 years with acute or convalescent COVID-19.

The V gene is TRBV27, the J gene TRBJ1-6; 8 bases agree with TRBD1. The trim removed 7 bases at V and 2 bases at J, leaving 13 bases unmatched. The CDR3 length is 18 residues. The V gene's germline CDR1 is MNHEY and CDR2 SMNVEV (reference sequence). DNA for the CDR3: TGTGCCAGCATGAAAGGGGCAGGGGGCGGAACCTATAATTCACCCCTCCACTTT. Its protein is CASMKGAGGGTYNSPLHF.

The chain has TRBV19 and TRBJ1-3; maybe TRBD1 (5 bases). This CDR3 region has 16 residues. Trimming took off 6 bases at V and 0 bases at J, with 15 bases between the two ends. Germline V CDR1 and CDR2: LNHDA, SQIVND (reference sequence). The CDR3 nucleotides read TGTGCCAGTAGCCGCTTCCGCAGGGACTCTGGAAACACCATATATTTT. Encoded protein: CASSRFRRDSGNTIYF. The full variable domain, rest sourced from reference TRBV19 and TRBJ1-3, is DGGITQSPKYLFRKEGQNVTLSCEQNLNHDAMYWYRQDPGQGLRLIYYSQIVNDFQKGDIAEGYSVSREKKESFPLTVTSAQKNPTAFYLCASSRFRRDSGNTIYFGEGSWLTVV.

This chain links TRBV18 with TRBJ1-3, with a possible D match to TRBD1 (5 bases). Germline-derived CDR1 and CDR2 are KGHSH and LQKENI. The length of the CDR3 is 15 residues. V lost 0 bases and J lost 0, with 6 bases in between. The DNA of the CDR3 is TGTGCCAGCTCACCACCGACAGCCTCTGGAAACACCATATATTTT. Residues: CASSPPTASGNTIYF.

The gene calls are TRBV15 and TRBJ1-1, with D tentatively TRBD1 (6 bases). V was shortened by 3 bases and J by 4 bases, with 18 bases between the two germline ends. The germline CDR1 and CDR2 sequences are LNHNV and YYDKDF (reference sequence). The CDR3 is 16 residues long. DNA for the CDR3: TGTGCCACCAGCAGTTCGGGGGGGGAACAGGGCACTGAAGCTTTCTTT. Translation gives CATSSSGGEQGTEAFF.

The chain joins TRBV18 to TRBJ1-4; D unresolved. Per germline, CDR1 KGHSH and CDR2 LQKENI. The germline V and J ends were trimmed by 4 bases and 0 bases, with 12 bases remaining between them. There are 16 residues in the CDR3. The CDR3 DNA reads TGTGCCAGCTCACTTCTTGGTCAGGCAACTAATGAAAAACTGTTTTTT. Translated, it gives CASSLLGQATNEKLFF.

This chain uses TRBV14 with TRBJ2-3, with 9 nucleotides matching TRBD1. CDR3 length equals 17 residues. Per germline, CDR1 SGHDN and CDR2 FVKESK. Unmatched junction bases numbered 7, after V lost 0 bases and J lost 3 bases. CDR3 sequence: CASSQEQGAFRTDTQYF. The CDR3, as DNA: TGTGCCAGCAGCCAAGAACAGGGGGCCTTTAGGACAGATACGCAGTATTTT.

The V call is TRBV6-2 or TRBV6-3, the J call TRBJ2-7; tentatively, D is TRBD2 (5 bases). V lost 2 bases, J lost 4 bases, and 9 bases lay in between. Germline-derived CDR1 and CDR2 are MNHEY and SVGEGT. This CDR3 has 13 residues. The CDR3 is CASSYPGLYEQYV. CDR3 nucleotide sequence: TGTGCCAGCAGTTACCCTGGACTTTACGAGCAGTACGTC.

The chain couples TRBV7-8 to TRBJ1-5, with 7 bases identical to TRBD1. The V gene end was trimmed by 1 base and the J gene end by 6 bases; junction bases not matched to a gene: 6. This CDR3 spans 15 amino acids. The germline V gene has CDR1 SGHVS and CDR2 FQNEAQ. The CDR3 loop is CASSLVQGVGQPQHF. As DNA, the CDR3 is TGTGCCAGCAGCTTAGTTCAGGGGGTAGGTCAGCCCCAGCATTTT. Full variable domain (remainder filled in from reference TRBV7-8 and TRBJ1-5): GAGVSQSPRYKVAKRGQDVALRCDPISGHVSLFWYQQALGQGPEFLTYFQNEAQLDKSGLPSDRFFAERPEGSVSTLKIQRTQQEDSAVYLCASSLVQGVGQPQHFGDGTRLSIL.

The chain employs TRBV28 and TRBJ1-6, with D perhaps TRBD1 (5 bases). Trimming pared 7 bases from V and 10 bases from J, leaving 17 bases between. The germline V gene has CDR1 MDHEN and CDR2 SYDVKM. There are 14 residues in the CDR3. This CDR3 is CASTLPRAGSPLHF. DNA for the CDR3: TGTGCCAGCACCTTGCCCAGGGCCGGCTCACCCCTCCACTTT. Full variable domain (outside the CDR3, taken from reference TRBV28 and TRBJ1-6): DVKVTQSSRYLVKRTGEKVFLECVQDMDHENMFWYRQDPGLGLRLIYFSYDVKMKEKGDIPEGYSVSREKKERFSLILESASTNQTSMYLCASTLPRAGSPLHFGNGTRLTVT.